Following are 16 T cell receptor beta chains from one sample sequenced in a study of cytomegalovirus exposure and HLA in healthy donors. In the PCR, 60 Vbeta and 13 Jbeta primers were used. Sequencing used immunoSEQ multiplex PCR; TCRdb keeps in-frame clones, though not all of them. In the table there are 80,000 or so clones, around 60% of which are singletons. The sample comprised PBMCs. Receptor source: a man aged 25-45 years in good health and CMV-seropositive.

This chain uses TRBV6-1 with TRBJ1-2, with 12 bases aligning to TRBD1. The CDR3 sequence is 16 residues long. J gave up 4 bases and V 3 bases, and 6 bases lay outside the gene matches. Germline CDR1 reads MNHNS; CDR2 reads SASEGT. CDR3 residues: CASSDPGQGAIYGYTF. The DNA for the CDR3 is TGTGCCAGCAGTGACCCGGGACAGGGGGCGATCTATGGCTACACCTTC.

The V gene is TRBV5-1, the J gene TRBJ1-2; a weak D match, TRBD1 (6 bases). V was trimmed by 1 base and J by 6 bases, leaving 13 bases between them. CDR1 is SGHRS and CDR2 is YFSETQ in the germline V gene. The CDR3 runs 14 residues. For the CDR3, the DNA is TGCGCCAGCAGCTTGAGTGGGACATTTGATGGCTACACCTTC. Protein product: CASSLSGTFDGYTF.

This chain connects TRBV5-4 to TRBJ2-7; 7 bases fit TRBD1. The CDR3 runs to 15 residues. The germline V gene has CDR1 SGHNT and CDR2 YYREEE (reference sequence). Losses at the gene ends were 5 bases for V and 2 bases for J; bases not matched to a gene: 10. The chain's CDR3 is CASSYPGDSAYEQYF. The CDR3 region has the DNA TGTGCCAGCAGTTACCCAGGGGACAGCGCCTACGAGCAGTACTTC. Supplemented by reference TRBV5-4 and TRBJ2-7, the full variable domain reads ETGVTQSPTHLIKTRGQQVTLRCSSQSGHNTVSWYQQALGQGPQFIFQYYREEENGRGNFPPRFSGLQFPNYSSELNVNALELDDSALYLCASSYPGDSAYEQYFGPGTRLTVT.

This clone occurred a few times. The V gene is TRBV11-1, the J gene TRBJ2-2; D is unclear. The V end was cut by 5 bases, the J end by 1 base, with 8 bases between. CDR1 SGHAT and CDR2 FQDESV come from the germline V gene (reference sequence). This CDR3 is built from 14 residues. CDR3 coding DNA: TGTGCCAGCAGCCCCCGACAGAACACCGGGGAGCTGTTTTTT. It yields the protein CASSPRQNTGELFF.

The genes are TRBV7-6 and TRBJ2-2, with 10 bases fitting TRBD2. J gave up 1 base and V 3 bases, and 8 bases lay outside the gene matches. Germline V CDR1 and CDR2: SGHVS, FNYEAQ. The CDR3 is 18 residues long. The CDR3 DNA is TGTGCCAGCAGCTTCCCCGGGGCTAGCGGGAGGAACACCGGGGAGCTGTTTTTT. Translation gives CASSFPGASGRNTGELFF.

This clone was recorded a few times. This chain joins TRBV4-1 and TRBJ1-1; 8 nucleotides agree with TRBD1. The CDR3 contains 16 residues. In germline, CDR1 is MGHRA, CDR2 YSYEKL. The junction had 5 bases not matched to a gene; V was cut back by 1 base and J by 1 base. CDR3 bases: TGCGCCAGCAGCCAAGGAGCCGGGACAGGGAACACTGAAGCTTTCTTT. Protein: CASSQGAGTGNTEAFF.

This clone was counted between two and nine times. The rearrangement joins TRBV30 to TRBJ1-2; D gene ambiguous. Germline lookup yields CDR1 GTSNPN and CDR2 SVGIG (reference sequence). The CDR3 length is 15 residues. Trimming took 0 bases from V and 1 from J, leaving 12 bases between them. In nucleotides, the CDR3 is TGTGCCTGGAGTGTACGGTCCAGCGTTAACTATGGCTACACCTTC. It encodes CAWSVRSSVNYGYTF.

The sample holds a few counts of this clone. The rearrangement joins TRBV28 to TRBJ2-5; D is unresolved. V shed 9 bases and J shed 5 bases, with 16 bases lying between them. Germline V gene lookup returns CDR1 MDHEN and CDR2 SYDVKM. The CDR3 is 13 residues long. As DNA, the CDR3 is TGTGCCAGTTTTGAGGTATCGATTGAGACCCAGTACTTC. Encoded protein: CASFEVSIETQYF. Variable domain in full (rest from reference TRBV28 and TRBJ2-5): DVKVTQSSRYLVKRTGEKVFLECVQDMDHENMFWYRQDPGLGLRLIYFSYDVKMKEKGDIPEGYSVSREKKERFSLILESASTNQTSMYLCASFEVSIETQYFGPGTRLLVL.

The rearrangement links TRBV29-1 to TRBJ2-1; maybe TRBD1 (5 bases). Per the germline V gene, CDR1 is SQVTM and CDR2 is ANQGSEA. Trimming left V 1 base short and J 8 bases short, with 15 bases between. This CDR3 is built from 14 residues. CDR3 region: CSVEGRQGNHEQFF. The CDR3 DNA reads TGCAGCGTTGAAGGGCGGCAGGGTAACCATGAGCAGTTCTTC.

The CDR3 bases are TGTGCCAGCAGCCGAGACAGGGCCTCCAACTATGGCTACACCTTC. Encoded protein: CASSRDRASNYGYTF. V and J are TRBV2 and TRBJ1-2; 7 positions match TRBD1. Germline CDR1 reads SNHLY; CDR2 reads FYNNEI. The V segment lost 6 bases and the J segment 2 bases; nucleotides outside the gene matches: 9. This CDR3 is built from 15 residues.

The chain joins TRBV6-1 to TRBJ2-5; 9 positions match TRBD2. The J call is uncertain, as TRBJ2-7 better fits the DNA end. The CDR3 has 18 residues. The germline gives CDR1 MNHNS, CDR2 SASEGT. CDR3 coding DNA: TGTGCCAGCAGTGAAGCTCTGACTAGCGGAAAGGGCTCCTACGAGCAGTACTTC. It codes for CASSEALTSGKGSYEQYF.

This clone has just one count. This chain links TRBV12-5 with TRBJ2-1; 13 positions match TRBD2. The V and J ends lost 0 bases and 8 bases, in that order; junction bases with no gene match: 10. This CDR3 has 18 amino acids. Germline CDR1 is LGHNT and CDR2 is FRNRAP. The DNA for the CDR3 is TGTGCTAGTGGTTTGGTTCTAGGGAGGACTAGCGGGAGCTATGAGCAGTTCTTC. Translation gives CASGLVLGRTSGSYEQFF.

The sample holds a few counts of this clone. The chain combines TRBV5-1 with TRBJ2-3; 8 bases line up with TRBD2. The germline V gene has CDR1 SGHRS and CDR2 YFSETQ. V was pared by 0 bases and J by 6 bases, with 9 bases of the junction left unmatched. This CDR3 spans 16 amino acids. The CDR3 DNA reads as TGCGCCAGCAGCTTGGAGTTCGGGGGGGCCGGGGATACGCAGTATTTT. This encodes CASSLEFGGAGDTQYF.

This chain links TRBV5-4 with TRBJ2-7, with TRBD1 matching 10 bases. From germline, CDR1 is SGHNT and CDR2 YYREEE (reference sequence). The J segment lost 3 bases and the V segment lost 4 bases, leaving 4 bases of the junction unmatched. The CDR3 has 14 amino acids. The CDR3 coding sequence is TGTGCCAGCAGCCTTGACAGGGGGCACTACGAGCAGTACTTC. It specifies CASSLDRGHYEQYF. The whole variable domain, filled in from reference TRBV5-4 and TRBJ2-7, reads ETGVTQSPTHLIKTRGQQVTLRCSSQSGHNTVSWYQQALGQGPQFIFQYYREEENGRGNFPPRFSGLQFPNYSSELNVNALELDDSALYLCASSLDRGHYEQYFGPGTRLTVT.

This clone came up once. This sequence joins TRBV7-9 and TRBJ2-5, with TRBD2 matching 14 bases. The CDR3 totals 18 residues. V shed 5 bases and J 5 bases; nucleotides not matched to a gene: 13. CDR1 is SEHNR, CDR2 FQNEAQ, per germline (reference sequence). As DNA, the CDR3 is TGTGCCAGCAGCGTCGGGACTAGCGGGAGTGGTGGATGGGAGACCCAGTACTTC. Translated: CASSVGTSGSGGWETQYF.

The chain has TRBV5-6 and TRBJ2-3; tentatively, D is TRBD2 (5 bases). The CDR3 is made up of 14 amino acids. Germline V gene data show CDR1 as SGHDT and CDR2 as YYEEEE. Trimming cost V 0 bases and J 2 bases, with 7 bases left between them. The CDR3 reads CASSLGGFTDTQYF. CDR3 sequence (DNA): TGTGCCAGCAGCTTGGGAGGGTTCACAGATACGCAGTATTTT.